This T cell receptor beta chain comes out of a study of cytomegalovirus exposure and HLA in healthy donors. CDR1 is SGHRS, CDR2 YFSETQ, per germline. CDR3 size: 18 residues. Trimming cost V 0 bases and J 0 bases, with 16 bases left between them. The donors were in the roughly 120-subject validation cohort; that cohort was separate from the approximately 700-subject first cohort. Comments on this clone: Its antigen is undetermined.

Study-level findings and limits: Using the classifier, cytomegalovirus status was reportedly diagnosed with high specificity and sensitivity. Most TCR sequences were uncommon, yet certain public TCRs appeared in many donors. Associated with cytomegalovirus, according to the listing, were 150 to 200 TCR beta chains.

This table comes from immunoSEQ multiplex PCR, and its TCRdb copy is limited to in-frame clones, with some not included. The sample has about 280,000 clones, approximately 86% seen once. The receptor comes from a woman aged 18-29 years in good health and CMV-seronegative. The rearrangement uses TRBV5-1 and TRBJ2-1, with TRBD1 as a possible D gene (7 bases). The source material was PBMCs. This chain's CDR3 is CASSLALRGQLSYNEQFF. The DNA for the CDR3 is TGCGCCAGCAGCTTGGCCTTGCGGGGACAGCTCTCCTACAATGAGCAGTTCTTC.